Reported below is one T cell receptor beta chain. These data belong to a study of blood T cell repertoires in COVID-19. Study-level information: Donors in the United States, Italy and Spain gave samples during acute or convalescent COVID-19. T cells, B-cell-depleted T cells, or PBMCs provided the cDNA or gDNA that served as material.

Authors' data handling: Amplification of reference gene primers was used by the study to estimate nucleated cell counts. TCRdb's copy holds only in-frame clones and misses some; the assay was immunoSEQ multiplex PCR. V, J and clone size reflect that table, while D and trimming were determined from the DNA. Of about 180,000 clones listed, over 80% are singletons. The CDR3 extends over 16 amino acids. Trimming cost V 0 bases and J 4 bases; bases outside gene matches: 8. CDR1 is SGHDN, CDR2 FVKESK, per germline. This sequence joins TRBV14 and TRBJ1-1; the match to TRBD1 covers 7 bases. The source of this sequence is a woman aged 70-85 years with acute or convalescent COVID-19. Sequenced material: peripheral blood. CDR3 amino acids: CASSQDHPGGGTEAFF. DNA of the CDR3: TGTGCCAGCAGCCAAGATCATCCAGGGGGAGGCACTGAAGCTTTCTTT.